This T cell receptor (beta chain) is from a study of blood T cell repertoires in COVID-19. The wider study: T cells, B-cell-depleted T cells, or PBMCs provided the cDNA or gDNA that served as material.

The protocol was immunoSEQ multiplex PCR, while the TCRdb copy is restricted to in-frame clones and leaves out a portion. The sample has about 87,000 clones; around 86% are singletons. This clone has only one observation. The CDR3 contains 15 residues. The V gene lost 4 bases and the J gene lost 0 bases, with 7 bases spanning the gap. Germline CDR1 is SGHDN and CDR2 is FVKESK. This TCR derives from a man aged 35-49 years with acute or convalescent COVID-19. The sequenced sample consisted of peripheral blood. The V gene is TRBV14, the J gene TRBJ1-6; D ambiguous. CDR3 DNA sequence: TGTGCCAGCAGCCCACGGAGCTCCTATAATTCACCCCTCCACTTT. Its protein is CASSPRSSYNSPLHF.